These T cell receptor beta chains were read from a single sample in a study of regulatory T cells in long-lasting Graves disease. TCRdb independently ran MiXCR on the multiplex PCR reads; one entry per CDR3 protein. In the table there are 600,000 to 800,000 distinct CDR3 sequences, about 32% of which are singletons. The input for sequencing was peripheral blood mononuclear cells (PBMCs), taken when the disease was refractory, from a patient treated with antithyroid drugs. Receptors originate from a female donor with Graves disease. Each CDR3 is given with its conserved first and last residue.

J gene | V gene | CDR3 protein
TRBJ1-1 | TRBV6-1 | CASSPDRGRGNTEAFF
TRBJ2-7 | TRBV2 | CASSVTGAYEQYF
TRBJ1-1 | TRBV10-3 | CAISDQGRNTEAFF
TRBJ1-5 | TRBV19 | CASSATGGDQPQHF
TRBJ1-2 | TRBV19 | CASSKPCSFVYTF
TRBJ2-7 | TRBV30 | CAWSVSADYEQYF
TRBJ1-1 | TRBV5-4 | CASSLAGVLETEAFF
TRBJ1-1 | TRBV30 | CAWSVLGGTEAFF
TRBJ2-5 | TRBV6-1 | CASITVVALGETQYF
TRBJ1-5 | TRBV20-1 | CSARPRDRVRGNQPQHF
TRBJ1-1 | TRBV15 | CATSRELQDGSFF
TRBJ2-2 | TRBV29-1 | CSVEGGVGTVNTGELFF
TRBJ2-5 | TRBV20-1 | CSALRAQGRGETQYF
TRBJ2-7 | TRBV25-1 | CASSEKREEQYF
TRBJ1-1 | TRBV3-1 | CASSHLTGLGTEAFF
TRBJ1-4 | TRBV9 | CASSSKLGAVEKLFF
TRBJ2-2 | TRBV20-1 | CSAGGEATNTGELFF
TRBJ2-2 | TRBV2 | CASRDRAATGELFF
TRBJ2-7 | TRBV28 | CASKGLADLSYEQYF
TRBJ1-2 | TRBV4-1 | CASAAHTTNYGYTF
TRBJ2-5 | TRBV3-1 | CASSHCGEQETQYF
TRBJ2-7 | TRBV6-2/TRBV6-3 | CASSSRDRAKTQYF
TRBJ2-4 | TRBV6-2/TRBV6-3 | CASSDKDGNNRNIQYF
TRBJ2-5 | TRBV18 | CASTAGEPRETQYF
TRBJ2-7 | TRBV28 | CASSGIGGESYEQYF
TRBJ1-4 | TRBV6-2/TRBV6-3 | CASSRGGTGYEKLFF
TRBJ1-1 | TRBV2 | CASSEPGWTEAFF
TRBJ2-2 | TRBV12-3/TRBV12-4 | CASSETGGTGELFF
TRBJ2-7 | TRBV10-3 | CAISDPPGQGFDEQYF
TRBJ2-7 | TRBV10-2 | CASRSGGGYEQYF
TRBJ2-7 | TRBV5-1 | CASSLAGGGRGYEQYF
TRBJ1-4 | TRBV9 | CASSVQGSNEKLFF
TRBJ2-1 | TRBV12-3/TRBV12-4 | CASRFSLQAGSYNEQFF
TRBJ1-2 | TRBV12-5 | CASGGIYGYTF
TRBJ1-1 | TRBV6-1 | CASMGVPTEAFF
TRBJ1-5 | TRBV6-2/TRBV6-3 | CASSENHPSGNNQPQHF
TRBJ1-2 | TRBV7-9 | CASSLGGAVNYGYTF
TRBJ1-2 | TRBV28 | CASSPTLSYGYTF
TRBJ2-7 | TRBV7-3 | CASSLLPGSSYEQYF
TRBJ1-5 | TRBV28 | CASSLGTGPNQPQHF
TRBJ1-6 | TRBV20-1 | CSVLVNRNSPLHF
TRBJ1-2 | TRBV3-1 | CASSPRDGNYGYTF
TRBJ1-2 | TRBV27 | CASSPLQRDDGYTF
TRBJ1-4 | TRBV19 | CATSPRTGNLEKLFF
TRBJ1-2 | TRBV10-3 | CAISPDRYGYTF
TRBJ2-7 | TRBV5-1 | CASSAATSGSEQYF
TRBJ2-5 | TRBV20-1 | CSASPTGLAREGETQYF
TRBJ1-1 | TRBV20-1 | CSAGRDPNTEAFF
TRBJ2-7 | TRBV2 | CASRIETGRSYEQYF
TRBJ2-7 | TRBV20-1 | CSARDPNSYEQYF
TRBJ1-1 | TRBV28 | CASRFLGQRNTEAFF
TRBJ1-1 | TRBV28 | CASGFRGGYTEAFF
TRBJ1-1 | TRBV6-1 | CASSRDRELAEAFF